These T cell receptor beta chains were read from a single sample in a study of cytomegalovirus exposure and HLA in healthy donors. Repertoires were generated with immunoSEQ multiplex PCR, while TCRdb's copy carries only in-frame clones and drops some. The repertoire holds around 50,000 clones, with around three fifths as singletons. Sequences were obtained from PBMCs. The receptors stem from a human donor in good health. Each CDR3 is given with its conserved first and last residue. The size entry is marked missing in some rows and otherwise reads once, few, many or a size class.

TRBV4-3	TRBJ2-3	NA	CASSHQLAGGRTDTQYF
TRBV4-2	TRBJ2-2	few	CASSLRAGGHTGELFF
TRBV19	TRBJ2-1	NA	CASSTPGQGAHEQFF
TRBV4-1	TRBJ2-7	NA	CASSQESRITYEQYF
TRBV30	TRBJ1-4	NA	CAWRKGTGGQKLFF
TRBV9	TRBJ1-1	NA	CASSATRNTEAFF
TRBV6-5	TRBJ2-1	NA	CASSYSMGQGGEQFF
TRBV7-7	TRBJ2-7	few	CASSISYEQYF
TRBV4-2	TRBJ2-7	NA	CASSQRGSYEQYF
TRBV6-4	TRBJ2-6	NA	CASSVIPLSSSGANVLTF
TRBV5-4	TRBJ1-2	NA	CASSPQGLAGYTF
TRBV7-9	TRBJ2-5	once	CASSPRDRSQETQYF